The 17 T cell receptor beta chains in this list originate from one sample, sequenced in a study of blood T cell repertoires in COVID-19. TCRdb's copy holds only in-frame clones and misses some; the assay was immunoSEQ multiplex PCR. The sample shows about 140,000 clones, around three quarters of them seen only once. Material for sequencing was peripheral blood. These receptors were taken from a man aged 55 to 70 with acute or convalescent COVID-19.

The gene calls are TRBV3-1 (or the pseudogene TRBV3-2) and TRBJ2-1; 14 nucleotides agree with TRBD2. The V segment lost 4 bases and the J segment 10 bases; nucleotides outside the gene matches: 9. CDR3 size: 16 residues. The germline V gene has CDR1 LGHDT and CDR2 YNNKEL (reference sequence). The DNA for the CDR3 is TGTGCCAGCAGCCCATACTGGACTAGCGGGAGGAAAGAGCAGTTCTTC. It specifies CASSPYWTSGRKEQFF.

V gene TRBV7-3 combines with J gene TRBJ2-3; the D gene is possibly TRBD1 (5 bases). This CDR3 contains 14 residues. CDR1 is SGHTA, CDR2 FQGTGA, per germline. The V end lost 5 bases, the J end lost 0 bases, and 9 bases lay between the germline ends. The CDR3 loop reads CASSPDSSTDTQYF. The CDR3 nucleotides read TGTGCCAGCAGCCCAGACAGTAGCACAGATACGCAGTATTTT.

J is TRBJ2-2 and V is TRBV11-3, with TRBD2 identical over 7 bases. The CDR3 loop spans 15 amino acids. V lost 5 bases to trimming and J lost 0 bases; unmatched junction nucleotides: 3. Germline lookup yields CDR1 SGHNT and CDR2 YENEEA. The CDR3 loop reads CASSGGLANTGELFF. The CDR3, as DNA: TGTGCCAGCAGCGGAGGACTAGCGAACACCGGGGAGCTGTTTTTT.

The chain carries TRBV18 and TRBJ1-6, with 7 bases that match TRBD1. The CDR3 spans 13 residues. The germline gives CDR1 KGHSH, CDR2 LQKENI. V trimming: 3 bases; J trimming: 9 bases; junction bases outside the gene matches: 2. The DNA for the CDR3 is TGTGCCAGCTCACCCGACAGGGCTTCACCCCTCCACTTT. Its translation: CASSPDRASPLHF.

The V and J genes are TRBV11-2 and TRBJ2-1; TRBD2 matches 9 bases. This CDR3 has 16 amino acids. V was pared by 3 bases and J by 2 bases, with 5 bases of the junction left unmatched. Germline V CDR1 and CDR2: SGHAT, FQNNGV. The DNA for the CDR3 is TGTGCCAGCAGCTTGGAGACTAGCGGTACCTACAATGAGCAGTTCTTC. Translated, it gives CASSLETSGTYNEQFF.

The chain recombines TRBV27 with TRBJ2-7; 7 bases align to TRBD1. The CDR3 is 14 amino acids. V lost 5 bases to trimming and J lost 0 bases; unmatched junction nucleotides: 4. Germline V gives CDR1 MNHEY, CDR2 SMNVEV (reference sequence). The CDR3 nucleotides are TGTGCCAGCAGTCCGTACAGGGGCTCCTACGAGCAGTACTTC. It specifies CASSPYRGSYEQYF.

A single count supports this clone. The chain combines TRBV29-1 with TRBJ2-2; D perhaps matches TRBD1 (5 bases). V lost 4 bases, J lost 4 bases, and 16 bases lay in between. This CDR3 contains 15 residues. CDR1 is SQVTM and CDR2 is ANQGSEA in the germline V gene. CDR3 sequence: CSVARAGWATGELFF. The CDR3 coding sequence is TGCAGCGTTGCCAGGGCAGGGTGGGCCACCGGGGAGCTGTTTTTT.

This clone was seen a few times. The chain has TRBV6-5 and TRBJ2-1; TRBD2 aligns across 10 bases. The CDR3 runs 15 residues. From germline, CDR1 is MNHEY and CDR2 SVGAGI. The V segment lost 6 bases and the J segment 7 bases; nucleotides outside the gene matches: 9. The CDR3 sequence: CASSGGTSVVNEQFF. CDR3 DNA: TGTGCCAGCAGCGGCGGGACTAGCGTGGTAAATGAGCAGTTCTTC.

This rearrangement joins TRBV7-6 to TRBJ2-1; TRBD2 matches 7 bases. Germline V gene sequence: CDR1 SGHVS, CDR2 FNYEAQ. The CDR3 contains 15 residues. With V trimmed by 0 bases and J by 1 base, 0 bases remained unmatched. CDR3 sequence reads: CASSLARGSYNEQFF. For the CDR3, the DNA is TGTGCCAGCAGCTTAGCGCGGGGGTCCTACAATGAGCAGTTCTTC.

Remarks on this clone: The sample has other DNA sequences that encode this CDR3 too. The chain employs TRBV28 and TRBJ1-2; possibly TRBD1 for D (6 bases). CDR3 length: 13 residues. V was shortened by 10 bases and J by 5 bases, with 17 bases between the two germline ends. Looked up from germline, CDR1 is MDHEN and CDR2 is SYDVKM. The CDR3 loop reads CAIQGRSNYGYTF. The CDR3 DNA is TGTGCCATCCAGGGGCGGAGTAATTATGGCTACACCTTC.

This chain uses TRBV15 with TRBJ1-3; 9 bases agree with TRBD1. The V segment lost 2 bases and the J segment 6 bases; nucleotides outside the gene matches: 5. Germline assignment: CDR1 LNHNV and CDR2 YYDKDF (reference sequence). The CDR3 runs 15 residues. In DNA, the CDR3 is TGTGCCACCAGCAGACCGGGACAGGGAGAAAACACCATATATTTT. As protein: CATSRPGQGENTIYF.

J is TRBJ1-4 and V is TRBV6-5, with 9 bases aligning to TRBD1. J was trimmed by 6 bases and V by 6 bases; bases with no gene match: 8. The CDR3 runs 15 residues. The germline V gene has CDR1 MNHEY and CDR2 SVGAGI. The CDR3 is CASSNKGQGDEKLFF. The CDR3 bases are TGTGCCAGCAGCAACAAGGGACAGGGAGATGAAAAACTGTTTTTT.

The rearrangement uses TRBV6-5 and TRBJ2-7, with 8 positions matching TRBD1. The V and J ends lost 10 bases and 1 base, in that order; junction bases with no gene match: 9. CDR3 size: 14 residues. In germline, CDR1 is MNHEY, CDR2 SVGAGI. The CDR3 DNA is TGTGCCAACGAACGCCGGGACAGGTCCTACGAGCAGTACTTC. Its protein is CANERRDRSYEQYF.

This clone occurred a few times. The chain couples TRBV18 to TRBJ1-1; no firm D call. The CDR3 is 13 residues long. V dropped 2 bases and J dropped 4 bases, with 8 bases sitting between them. Germline V gene lookup returns CDR1 KGHSH and CDR2 LQKENI. The CDR3 DNA follows: TGTGCCAGCTCACCATCCTCGGGCACTGAAGCTTTCTTT. Its protein is CASSPSSGTEAFF.

V and J are TRBV7-9 and TRBJ2-3, with 12 bases that match TRBD2. Germline CDR1 SEHNR, CDR2 FQNEAQ (reference sequence). The CDR3 covers 14 residues. With V trimmed by 5 bases and J by 3 bases, 0 bases remained unmatched. The CDR3 region has the DNA TGTGCCAGCAGCACTAGCGGGAGGACAGATACGCAGTATTTT. Its protein product is CASSTSGRTDTQYF.

The V call is TRBV28, the J call TRBJ2-7; 10 nucleotides match TRBD1. CDR1 is MDHEN, CDR2 SYDVKM, per germline. V gave up 1 base and J gave up 0 bases; unmatched junction bases: 3. The CDR3 spans 16 residues. CDR3 residues: CASSLSGQGNSYEQYF. DNA for the CDR3: TGTGCCAGCAGTTTATCGGGACAGGGGAACTCCTACGAGCAGTACTTC.

The rearrangement joins TRBV25-1 to TRBJ2-7; tentative D call: TRBD1 (6 bases). The CDR3 contains 13 residues. The germline V and J ends were trimmed by 1 base and 6 bases, with 10 bases remaining between them. Germline CDR1 and CDR2: MGHDK and SYGVNS. The CDR3: CASSESTGSEQYF. The CDR3 bases are TGTGCCAGCAGTGAATCCACAGGGTCCGAGCAGTACTTC.